The present entry profiles one T cell receptor beta chain with its context. The sample comes from a study of cytomegalovirus exposure and HLA in healthy donors. Turning to the study itself: Early released data had about 85 million unique TCRs, all coming from HLA-typed donors.

Amplification used 60 Vbeta primers and 13 Jbeta primers. As processed by the authors: An analysis performed later counted 75 million to 80 million unique TCR beta chains (approximately 10 million of them shared). Measured with immunoSEQ multiplex PCR; TCRdb has only the in-frame clones, and not every one. D and trimming come from the DNA, and the V and J calls and clone size come from that table. The table records about 200,000 clones, 75% to 90% of them present only once. V gave up 0 bases and J gave up 6 bases; unmatched junction bases: 7. The V gene's germline CDR1 is MNHEY and CDR2 SVGAGI. The CDR3 runs to 16 residues.

This sequence joins TRBV6-5 and TRBJ2-2; 7 bases fit TRBD2. The source is a woman aged 25 to 39 in good health and CMV-seronegative. Sequences were obtained from PBMCs. Here the CDR3 DNA reads TGTGCCAGCAGTTACTCTCCGGGGGGACGGTCCGGGGAGCTGTTTTTT. It codes for CASSYSPGGRSGELFF.